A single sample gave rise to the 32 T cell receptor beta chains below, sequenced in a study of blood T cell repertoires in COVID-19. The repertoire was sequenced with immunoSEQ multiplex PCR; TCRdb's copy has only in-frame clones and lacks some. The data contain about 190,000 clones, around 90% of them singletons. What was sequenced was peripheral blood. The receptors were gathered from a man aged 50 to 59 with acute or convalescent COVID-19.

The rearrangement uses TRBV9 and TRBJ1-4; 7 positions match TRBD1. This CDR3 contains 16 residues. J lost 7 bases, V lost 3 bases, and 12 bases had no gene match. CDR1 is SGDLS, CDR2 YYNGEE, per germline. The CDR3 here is CASSATRDSVFEKLFF. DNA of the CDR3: TGTGCCAGCAGCGCAACCCGGGACAGTGTGTTTGAAAAACTGTTTTTT.

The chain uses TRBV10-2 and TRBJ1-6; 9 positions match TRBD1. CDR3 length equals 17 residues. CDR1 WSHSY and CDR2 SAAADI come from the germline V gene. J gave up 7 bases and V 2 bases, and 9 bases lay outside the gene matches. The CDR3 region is CASSEASGQGRNSPLHF. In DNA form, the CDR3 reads TGCGCCAGCAGTGAGGCATCCGGACAGGGGCGGAATTCACCCCTCCACTTT.

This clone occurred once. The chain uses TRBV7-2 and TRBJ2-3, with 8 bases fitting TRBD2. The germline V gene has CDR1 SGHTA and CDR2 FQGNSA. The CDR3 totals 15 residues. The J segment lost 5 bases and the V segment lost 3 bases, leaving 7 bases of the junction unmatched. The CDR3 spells CASSLMGLGGDTQYF. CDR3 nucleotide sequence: TGTGCCAGCAGCTTGATGGGACTAGGAGGAGATACGCAGTATTTT.

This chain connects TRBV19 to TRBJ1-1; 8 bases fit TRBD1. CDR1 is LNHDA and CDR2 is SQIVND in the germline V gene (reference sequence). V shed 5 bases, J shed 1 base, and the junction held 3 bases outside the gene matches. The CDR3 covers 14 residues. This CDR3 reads CASSADRENTEAFF. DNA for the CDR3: TGTGCCAGTAGTGCGGACAGGGAGAACACTGAAGCTTTCTTT.

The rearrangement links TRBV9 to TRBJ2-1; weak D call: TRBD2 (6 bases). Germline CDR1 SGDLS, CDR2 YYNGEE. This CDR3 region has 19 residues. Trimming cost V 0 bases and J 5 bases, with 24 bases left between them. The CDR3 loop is CASSVGGVKDAGRDNEQFF. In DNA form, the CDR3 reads TGTGCCAGCAGCGTAGGAGGTGTAAAGGACGCGGGACGCGACAATGAGCAGTTCTTC.

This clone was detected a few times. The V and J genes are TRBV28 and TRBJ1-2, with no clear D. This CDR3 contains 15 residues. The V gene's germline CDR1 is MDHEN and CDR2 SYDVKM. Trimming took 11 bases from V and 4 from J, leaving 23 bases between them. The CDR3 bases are TGTGCCTCGAATGAGGCGACCCTAGGTCTCTATGGCTACACCTTC. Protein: CASNEATLGLYGYTF.

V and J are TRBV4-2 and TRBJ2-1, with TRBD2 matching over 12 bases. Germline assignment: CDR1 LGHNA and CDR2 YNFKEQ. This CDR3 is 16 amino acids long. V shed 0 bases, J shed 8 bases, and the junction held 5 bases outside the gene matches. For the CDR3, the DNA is TGTGCCAGCAGCCAAGATCTAGCGGGAGGGCCCTATGAGCAGTTCTTC. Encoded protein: CASSQDLAGGPYEQFF.

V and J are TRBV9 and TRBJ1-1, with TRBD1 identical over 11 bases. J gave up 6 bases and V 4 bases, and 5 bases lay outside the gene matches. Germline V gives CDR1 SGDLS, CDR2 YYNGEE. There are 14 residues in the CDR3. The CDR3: CASSRTGGTAEAFF. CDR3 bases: TGTGCCAGCAGCCGGACAGGGGGCACCGCTGAAGCTTTCTTT.

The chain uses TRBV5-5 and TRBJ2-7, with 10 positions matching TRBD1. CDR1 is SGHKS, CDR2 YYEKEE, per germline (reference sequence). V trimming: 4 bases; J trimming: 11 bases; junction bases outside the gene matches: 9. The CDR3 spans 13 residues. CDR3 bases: TGTGCCAGCAGCGGGGACAGGGGTGGGGGCGAGTACGTC. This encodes CASSGDRGGGEYV.

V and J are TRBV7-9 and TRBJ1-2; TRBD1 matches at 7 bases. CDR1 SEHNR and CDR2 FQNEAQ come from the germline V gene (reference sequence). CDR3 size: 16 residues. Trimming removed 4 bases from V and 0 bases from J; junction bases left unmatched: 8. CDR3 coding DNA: TGTGCCAGCAGCTACCGGGACAGCGAGGCTAACTATGGCTACACCTTC. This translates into CASSYRDSEANYGYTF.

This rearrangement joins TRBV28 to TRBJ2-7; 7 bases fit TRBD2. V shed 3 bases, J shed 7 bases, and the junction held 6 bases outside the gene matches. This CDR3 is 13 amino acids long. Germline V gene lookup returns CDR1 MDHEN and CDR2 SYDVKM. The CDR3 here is CASSLGGSWEQYF. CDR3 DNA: TGTGCCAGCAGTTTGGGCGGGAGTTGGGAGCAGTACTTC.

This CDR3 is CASSPHTGGNTEAFF. The CDR3 DNA follows: TGTGCCAGTAGTCCTCATACAGGGGGCAACACTGAAGCTTTCTTT. The chain is built from TRBV19 and TRBJ1-1; 9 bases agree with TRBD1. The junction had 6 bases not matched to a gene; V was cut back by 5 bases and J by 2 bases. The CDR3 runs 15 residues. Germline V gives CDR1 LNHDA, CDR2 SQIVND (reference sequence).

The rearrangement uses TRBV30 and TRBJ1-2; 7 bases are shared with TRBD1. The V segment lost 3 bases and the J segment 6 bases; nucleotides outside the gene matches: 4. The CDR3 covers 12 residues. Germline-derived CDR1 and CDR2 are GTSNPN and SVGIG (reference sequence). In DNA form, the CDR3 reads TGTGCCTGGAGCTGGACAGGCAATGGCTACACCTTC. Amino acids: CAWSWTGNGYTF.

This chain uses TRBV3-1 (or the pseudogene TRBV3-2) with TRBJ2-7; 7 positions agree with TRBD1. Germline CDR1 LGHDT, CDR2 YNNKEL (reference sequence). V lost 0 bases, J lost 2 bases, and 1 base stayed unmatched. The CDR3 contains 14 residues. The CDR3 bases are TGTGCCAGCAGCCAAGAAGGGACAGCCTACGAGCAGTACTTC. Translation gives CASSQEGTAYEQYF.

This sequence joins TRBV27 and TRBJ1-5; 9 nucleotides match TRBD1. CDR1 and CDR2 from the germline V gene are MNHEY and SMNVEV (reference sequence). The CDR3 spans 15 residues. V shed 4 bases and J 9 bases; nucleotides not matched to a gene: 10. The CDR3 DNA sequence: TGTGCCAGCAGTTCAGCACAGGGGGCCGGGGGGCCCCAGCATTTT. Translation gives CASSSAQGAGGPQHF.

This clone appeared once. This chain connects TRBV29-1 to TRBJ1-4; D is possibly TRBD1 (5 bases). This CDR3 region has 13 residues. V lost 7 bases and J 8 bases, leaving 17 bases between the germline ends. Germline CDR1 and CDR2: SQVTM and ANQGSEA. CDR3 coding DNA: TGCAGCGCCAAGACAGCCTTCGGGGAAAAACTGTTTTTT. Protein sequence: CSAKTAFGEKLFF.

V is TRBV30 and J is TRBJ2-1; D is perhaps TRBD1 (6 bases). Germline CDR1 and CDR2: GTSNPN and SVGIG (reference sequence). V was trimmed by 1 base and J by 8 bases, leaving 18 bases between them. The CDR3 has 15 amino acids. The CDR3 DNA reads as TGTGCCTGGAGTGAGCCGGGACACCGATTTGATGAGCAGTTCTTC. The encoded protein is CAWSEPGHRFDEQFF.

The CDR3 sequence: CASSLELTSGYTF. The CDR3 coding sequence is TGTGCCAGCAGCTTGGAACTGACAAGCGGCTACACCTTC. V is TRBV5-6 and J is TRBJ1-2, with unresolved D. The V gene's germline CDR1 is SGHDT and CDR2 YYEEEE. The ends were cut back, 0 bases at V and 8 bases at J, with 11 bases in the middle. The CDR3 sequence is 13 residues long. Drawing the rest from reference TRBV5-6 and TRBJ1-2, the complete variable domain is DAGVTQSPTHLIKTRGQQVTLRCSPKSGHDTVSWYQQALGQGPQFIFQYYEEEERQRGNFPDRFSGHQFPNYSSELNVNALLLGDSALYLCASSLELTSGYTFGSGTRLTVV.

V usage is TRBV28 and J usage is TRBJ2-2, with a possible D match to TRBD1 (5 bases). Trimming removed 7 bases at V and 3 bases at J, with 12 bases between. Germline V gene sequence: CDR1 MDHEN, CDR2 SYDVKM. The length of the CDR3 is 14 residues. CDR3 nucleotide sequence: TGTGCCAGCACCTGGGGCAGTTACACCGGGGAGCTGTTTTTT. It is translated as CASTWGSYTGELFF.

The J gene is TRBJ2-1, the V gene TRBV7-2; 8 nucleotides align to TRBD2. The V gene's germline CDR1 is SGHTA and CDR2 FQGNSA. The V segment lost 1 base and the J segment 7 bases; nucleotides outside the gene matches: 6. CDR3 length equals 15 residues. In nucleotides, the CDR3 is TGTGCCAGCAGCTTAGTGAGCGGGGGTTGGAATGAGCAGTTCTTC. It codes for CASSLVSGGWNEQFF.

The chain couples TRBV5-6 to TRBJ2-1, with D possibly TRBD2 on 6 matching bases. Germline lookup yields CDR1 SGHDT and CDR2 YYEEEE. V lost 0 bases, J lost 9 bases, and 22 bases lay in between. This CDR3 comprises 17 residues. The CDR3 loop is CASSLASAGSLPVEQFF. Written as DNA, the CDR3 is TGTGCCAGCAGCTTGGCATCTGCGGGGTCCTTACCGGTTGAGCAGTTCTTC.

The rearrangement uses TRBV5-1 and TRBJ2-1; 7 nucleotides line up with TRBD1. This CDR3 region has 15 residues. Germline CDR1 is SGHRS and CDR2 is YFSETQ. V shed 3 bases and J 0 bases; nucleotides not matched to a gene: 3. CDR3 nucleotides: TGCGCCAGCAGCTCGACAGGGAACTCCTACAATGAGCAGTTCTTC. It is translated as CASSSTGNSYNEQFF.

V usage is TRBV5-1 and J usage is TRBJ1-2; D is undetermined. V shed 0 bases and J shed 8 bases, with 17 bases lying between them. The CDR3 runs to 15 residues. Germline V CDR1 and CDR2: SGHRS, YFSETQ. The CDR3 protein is CASSLVSEGGYGYTF. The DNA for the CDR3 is TGCGCCAGCAGCTTGGTCTCGGAAGGAGGCTACGGCTACACCTTC.

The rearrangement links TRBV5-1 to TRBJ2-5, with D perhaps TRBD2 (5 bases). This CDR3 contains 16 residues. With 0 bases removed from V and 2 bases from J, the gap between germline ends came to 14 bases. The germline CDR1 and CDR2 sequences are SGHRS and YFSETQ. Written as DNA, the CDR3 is TGCGCCAGCAGCTTGGGGGAGCTTCCCCTACAAGAGACCCAGTACTTC. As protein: CASSLGELPLQETQYF.

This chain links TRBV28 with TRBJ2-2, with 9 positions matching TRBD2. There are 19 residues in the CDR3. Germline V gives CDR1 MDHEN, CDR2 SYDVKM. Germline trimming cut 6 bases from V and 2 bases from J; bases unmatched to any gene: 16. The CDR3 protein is CASSRPPWGGRANTGELFF. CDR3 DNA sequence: TGTGCCAGCAGCCGACCCCCTTGGGGCGGGAGGGCTAACACCGGGGAGCTGTTTTTT.

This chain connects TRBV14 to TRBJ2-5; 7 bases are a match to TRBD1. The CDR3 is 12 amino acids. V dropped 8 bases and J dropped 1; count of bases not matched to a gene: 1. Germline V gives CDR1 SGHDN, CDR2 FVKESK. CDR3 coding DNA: TGTGCCAGCCGGGACAGCCAAGAGACCCAGTACTTC. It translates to CASRDSQETQYF.

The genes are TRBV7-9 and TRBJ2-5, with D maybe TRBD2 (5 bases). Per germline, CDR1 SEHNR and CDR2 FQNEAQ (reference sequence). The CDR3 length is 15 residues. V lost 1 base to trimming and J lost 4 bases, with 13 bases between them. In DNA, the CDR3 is TGTGCCAGCAGCTTAGGGGTTGCGGGCAGAGAGACCCAGTACTTC. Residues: CASSLGVAGRETQYF.

The DNA for the CDR3 is TGTGCCAGTAGTATAGACAGCCCGGGAACTAGCGGGCTGAATGAGCAGTTCTTC. The encoded protein is CASSIDSPGTSGLNEQFF. The rearrangement uses TRBV19 and TRBJ2-1, with 9 bases matching TRBD2. This CDR3 has 18 residues. With 0 bases clipped from V and 7 bases from J, the junction kept 13 bases outside the gene matches. CDR1 is LNHDA, CDR2 SQIVND, per germline (reference sequence).

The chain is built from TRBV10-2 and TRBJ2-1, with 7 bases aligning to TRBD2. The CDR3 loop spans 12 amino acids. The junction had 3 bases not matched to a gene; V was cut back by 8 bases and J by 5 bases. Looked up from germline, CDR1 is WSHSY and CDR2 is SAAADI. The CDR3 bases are TGCGCCAGCGGGAGGGCGGACAATGAGCAGTTCTTC. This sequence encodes CASGRADNEQFF.

Here the CDR3 DNA reads TGTGCCAGCAGTCCCGCTGGGGCCAACGTCCTGACTTTC. This encodes CASSPAGANVLTF. The genes are TRBV27 and TRBJ2-6; D uncertain. There are 13 residues in the CDR3. Germline values: CDR1 MNHEY, CDR2 SMNVEV (reference sequence). The V end lost 5 bases, the J end lost 2 bases, and 4 bases lay between the germline ends. Full variable domain (remainder filled in from reference TRBV27 and TRBJ2-6): EAQVTQNPRYLITVTGKKLTVTCSQNMNHEYMSWYRQDPGLGLRQIYYSMNVEVTDKGDVPEGYKVSRKEKRNFPLILESPSPNQTSLYFCASSPAGANVLTFGAGSRLTVL.

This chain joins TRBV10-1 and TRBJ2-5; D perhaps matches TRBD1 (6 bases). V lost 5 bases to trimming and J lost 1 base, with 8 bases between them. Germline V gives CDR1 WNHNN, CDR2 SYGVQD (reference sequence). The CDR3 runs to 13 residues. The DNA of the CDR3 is TGCGCCAGCAGTTTGGGGGCCCAAGAGACCCAGTACTTC. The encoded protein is CASSLGAQETQYF.

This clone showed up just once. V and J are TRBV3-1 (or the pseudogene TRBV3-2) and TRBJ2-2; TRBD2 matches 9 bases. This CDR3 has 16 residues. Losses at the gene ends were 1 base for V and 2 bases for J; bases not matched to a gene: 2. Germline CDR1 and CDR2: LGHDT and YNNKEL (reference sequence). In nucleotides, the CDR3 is TGTGCCAGCAGCCAAGGTCTAGCGGGAAACACCGGGGAGCTGTTTTTT. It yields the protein CASSQGLAGNTGELFF.